Listed below are T cell receptor beta chains from one sample, sequenced in a study of yellow fever vaccine responses in identical twins. TCRdb reanalysed the RT-PCR reads using MiXCR and keeps one entry per CDR3 protein. In the table there are about 2,000 distinct CDR3 sequences, around 33% of which are singletons. The input for sequencing was T cells from blood (PBMCs), unsorted or a sorted subset (not recorded which), taken before or after yellow fever vaccination (not recorded which). These receptors came from a woman aged 18-29 years who received the yellow fever vaccine. CDR3s include the opening cysteine and the closing phenylalanine or tryptophan. Clone size is shown for a subset of rows, as once, few, many or a class of expanded clone.

j_call clone_size v_call cdr3_aa
TRBJ2-5 - TRBV9 CASSVDPGMETQYF
TRBJ2-1 few TRBV11-1 CASSSGDLSSYNEQFF
TRBJ2-6 few TRBV6-2/TRBV6-3 CASSYSSGANVLTF
TRBJ1-1 few TRBV15 CATSRRRGNTEAFF
TRBJ2-1 - TRBV29-1 CSAGDSRATNEQFF
TRBJ2-7 - TRBV4-3 CASSQDSGRASYEQYF
TRBJ2-7 - TRBV12-3/TRBV12-4 CASSWDRVSYEQYF
TRBJ2-7 few TRBV11-3 CASSSGQVPYEQYF
TRBJ2-1 - TRBV4-2 CASSQDLGQGADEQFF
TRBJ1-5 - TRBV13 CASRTGLSNQPQHF
TRBJ2-5 - TRBV20-1 CSASGQGATETQYF
TRBJ2-3 - TRBV11-3 CASSLQGTGTDTQYF
TRBJ2-3 - TRBV11-1 CASSSGLAGVVNTQYF
TRBJ2-2 few TRBV6-1 CASREGQGFSGELFF
TRBJ2-7 - TRBV20-1 CSARDRASYEQYF
TRBJ2-5 - TRBV20-1 CSGFQGTETQYF
TRBJ2-7 - TRBV21-1 CASSREPGQGAYEQYF
TRBJ1-1 few TRBV11-3 CASSSNPGNWNTEAFF
TRBJ2-7 few TRBV11-2 CASSFGSSYEQYF
TRBJ2-7 few TRBV2 CATKDRVSYEQYF
TRBJ2-2 - TRBV24-1 CATSDNREAGELFF
TRBJ2-5 - TRBV11-1 CASSRQQETQYF